This T cell receptor (beta chain) is drawn from a study of T cell responses to AZD1222 COVID-19 vaccine. Study-wide findings and caveats: Spike as a whole was targeted by vaccine-associated CD4 TCRs, dominant at 160-218 and 743-854.

The method was immunoSEQ multiplex PCR; TCRdb's version includes in-frame clones alone and lacks a portion of them. This table has 110,000 to 150,000 clones, more than 70% appearing once. For this clone: Its antigen is as yet unknown.

This CDR3 comprises 13 residues. V lost 4 bases and J 6 bases, leaving 12 bases between the germline ends. The germline V gene has CDR1 LGHDT and CDR2 YNNKEL (reference sequence). The chain uses TRBV3-1 (or the pseudogene TRBV3-2) and TRBJ1-1, with D possibly being TRBD1 (5 bases). The receptor was isolated from an adult in good health. The specimen was peripheral blood, collected on day 0 of AZD1222 vaccination. The CDR3 here is CASSPEGSAEAFF. In DNA, the CDR3 is TGTGCCAGCAGCCCAGAGGGGTCGGCTGAAGCTTTCTTT.